This TCR beta chain comes out of a study of blood T cell repertoires in COVID-19. As for the study in general: The United States, Italy and Spain were the sources of the acute and convalescent COVID-19 samples.

CDR1 is SGHRS and CDR2 is YFSETQ in the germline V gene. The CDR3 length is 14 residues. J gave up 4 bases and V 2 bases, and 5 bases lay outside the gene matches. Original handling: From reference gene primer amplification, estimates of nucleated cell counts were derived. The data were produced by immunoSEQ multiplex PCR, yet TCRdb's version contains in-frame clones alone and is incomplete. V and J calls and clone size come straight from that table; D and trimming were deduced from the DNA. This table holds roughly 170,000 clones, roughly 80% found once. The chain carries TRBV5-1 and TRBJ1-1, with 7 bases lining up with TRBD1. The source is a man in his fifties or sixties who had recovered from COVID-19. The specimen sequenced was PBMCs or T cells enriched from blood (not recorded which). This chain's CDR3 is CASSLQGRGTEAFF. CDR3 DNA sequence: TGCGCCAGCAGCTTACAGGGGAGAGGCACTGAAGCTTTCTTT.